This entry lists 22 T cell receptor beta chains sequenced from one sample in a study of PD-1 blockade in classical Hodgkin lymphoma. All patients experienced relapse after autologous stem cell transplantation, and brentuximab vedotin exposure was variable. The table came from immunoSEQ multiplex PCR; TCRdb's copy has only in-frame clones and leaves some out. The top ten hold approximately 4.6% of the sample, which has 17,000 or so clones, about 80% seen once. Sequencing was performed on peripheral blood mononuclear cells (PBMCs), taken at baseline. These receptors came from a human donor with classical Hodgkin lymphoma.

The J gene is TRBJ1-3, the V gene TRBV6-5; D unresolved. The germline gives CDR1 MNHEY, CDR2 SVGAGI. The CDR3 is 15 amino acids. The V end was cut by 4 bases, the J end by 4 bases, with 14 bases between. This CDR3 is CASSFAGVSGNTIYF. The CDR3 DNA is TGTGCCAGCAGTTTCGCCGGGGTCTCCGGAAACACCATATATTTT.

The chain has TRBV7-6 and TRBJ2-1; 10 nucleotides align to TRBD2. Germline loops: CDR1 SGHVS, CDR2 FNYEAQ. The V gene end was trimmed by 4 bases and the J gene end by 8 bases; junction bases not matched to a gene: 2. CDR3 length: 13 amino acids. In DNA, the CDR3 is TGTGCCAGCAGCTGGGGGACTAGCGATGAGCAGTTCTTC. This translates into CASSWGTSDEQFF.

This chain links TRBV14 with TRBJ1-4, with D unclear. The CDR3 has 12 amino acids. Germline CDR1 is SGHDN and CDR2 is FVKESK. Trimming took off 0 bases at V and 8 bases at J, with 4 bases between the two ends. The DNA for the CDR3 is TGTGCCAGCAGCCAAGAACGGGAAAAACTGTTTTTT. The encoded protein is CASSQEREKLFF.

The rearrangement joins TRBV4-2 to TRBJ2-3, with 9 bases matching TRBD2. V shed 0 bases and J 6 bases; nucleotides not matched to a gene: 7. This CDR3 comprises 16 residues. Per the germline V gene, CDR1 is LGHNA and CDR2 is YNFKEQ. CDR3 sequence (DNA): TGTGCCAGCAGCCAAGACGTTGGCGGGAGGGCGGATACGCAGTATTTT. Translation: CASSQDVGGRADTQYF.

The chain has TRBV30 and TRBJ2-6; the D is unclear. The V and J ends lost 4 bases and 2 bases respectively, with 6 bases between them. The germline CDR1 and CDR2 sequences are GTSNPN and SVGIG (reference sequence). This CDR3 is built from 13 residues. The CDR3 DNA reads TGTGCCTGGAAGCCTCCTGGGGCCAACGTCCTGACTTTC. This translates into CAWKPPGANVLTF.

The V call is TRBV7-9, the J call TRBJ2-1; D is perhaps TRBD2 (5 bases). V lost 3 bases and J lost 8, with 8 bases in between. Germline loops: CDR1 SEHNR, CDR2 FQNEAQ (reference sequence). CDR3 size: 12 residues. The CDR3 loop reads CASSLGVYEQFF. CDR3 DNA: TGTGCCAGCAGCTTGGGAGTCTATGAGCAGTTCTTC.

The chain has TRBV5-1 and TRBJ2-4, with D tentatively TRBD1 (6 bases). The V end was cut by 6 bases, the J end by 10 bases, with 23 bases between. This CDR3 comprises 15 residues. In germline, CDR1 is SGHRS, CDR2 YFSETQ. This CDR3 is CASTGSRGSEGIQYF. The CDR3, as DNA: TGCGCCAGCACGGGCTCGAGGGGGTCAGAGGGGATTCAGTACTTC.

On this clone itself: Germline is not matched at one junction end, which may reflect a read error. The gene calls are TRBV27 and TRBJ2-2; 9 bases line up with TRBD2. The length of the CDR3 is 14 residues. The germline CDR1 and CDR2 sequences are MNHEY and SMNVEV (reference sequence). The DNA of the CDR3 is TGTGCCAGCAGTTTACTAGCGGGACACCGGGGAGCTGTTTTT. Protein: CASSLLAGHRGAVF.

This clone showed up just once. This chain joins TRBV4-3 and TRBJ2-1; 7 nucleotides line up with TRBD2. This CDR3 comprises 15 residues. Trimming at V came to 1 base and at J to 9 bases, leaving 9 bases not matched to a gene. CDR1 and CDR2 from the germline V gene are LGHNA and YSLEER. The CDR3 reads CASSQVERGLGEQFF. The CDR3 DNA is TGCGCCAGCAGCCAAGTCGAGCGGGGCTTGGGTGAGCAGTTCTTC.

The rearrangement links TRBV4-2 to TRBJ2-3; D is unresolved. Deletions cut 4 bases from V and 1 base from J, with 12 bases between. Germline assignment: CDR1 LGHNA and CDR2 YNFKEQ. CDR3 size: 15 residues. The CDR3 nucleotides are TGTGCCAGCAGCCGCTCATGGGTCGGCACAGATACGCAGTATTTT. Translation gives CASSRSWVGTDTQYF.

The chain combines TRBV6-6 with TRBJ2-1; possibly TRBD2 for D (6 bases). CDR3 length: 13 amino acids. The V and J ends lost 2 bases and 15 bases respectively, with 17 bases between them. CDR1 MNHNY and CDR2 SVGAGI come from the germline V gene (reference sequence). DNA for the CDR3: TGTGCCAGCAGTTACAGTTCCAGGGAGGTACGGTTCTTC. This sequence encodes CASSYSSREVRFF.

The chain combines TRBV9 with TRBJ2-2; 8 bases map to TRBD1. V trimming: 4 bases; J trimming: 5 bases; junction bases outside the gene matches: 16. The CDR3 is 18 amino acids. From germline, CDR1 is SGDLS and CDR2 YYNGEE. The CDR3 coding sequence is TGTGCCAGCAGCCCCTTACTAGCCCAGGGGGCGCGTACCGGGGAGCTGTTTTTT. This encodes CASSPLLAQGARTGELFF.

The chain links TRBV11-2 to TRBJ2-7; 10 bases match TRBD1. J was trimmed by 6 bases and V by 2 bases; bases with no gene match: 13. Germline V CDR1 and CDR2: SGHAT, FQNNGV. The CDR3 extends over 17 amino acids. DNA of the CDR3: TGTGCCAGCAGCTTAAGCCTTGGTGGGGACAGGGGAGGCGAGCAGTACTTC. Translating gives CASSLSLGGDRGGEQYF. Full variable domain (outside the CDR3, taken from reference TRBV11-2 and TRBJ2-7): EAGVAQSPRYKIIEKRQSVAFWCNPISGHATLYWYQQILGQGPKLLIQFQNNGVVDDSQLPKDRFSAERLKGVDSTLKIQPAKLEDSAVYLCASSLSLGGDRGGEQYFGPGTRLTVT.

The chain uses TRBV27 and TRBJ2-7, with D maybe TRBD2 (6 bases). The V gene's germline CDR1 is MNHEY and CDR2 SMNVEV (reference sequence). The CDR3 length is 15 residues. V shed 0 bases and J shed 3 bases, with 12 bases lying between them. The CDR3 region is CASSLSGGYNYEQYF. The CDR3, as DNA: TGTGCCAGCAGTTTATCTGGGGGGTACAACTACGAGCAGTACTTC.

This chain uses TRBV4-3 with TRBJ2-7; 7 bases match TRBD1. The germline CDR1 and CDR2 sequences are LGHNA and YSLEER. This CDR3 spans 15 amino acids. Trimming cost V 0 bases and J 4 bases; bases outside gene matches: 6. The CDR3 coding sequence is TGCGCCAGCAGCCAAGATTCGACAGGGCGGTACGAGCAGTACTTC. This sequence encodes CASSQDSTGRYEQYF.

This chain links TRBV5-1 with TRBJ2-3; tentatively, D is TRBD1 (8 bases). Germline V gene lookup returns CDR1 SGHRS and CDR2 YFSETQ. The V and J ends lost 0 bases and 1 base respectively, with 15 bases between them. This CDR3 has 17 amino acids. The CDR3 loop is CASSLERQGRGTDTQYF. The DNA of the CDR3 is TGCGCCAGCAGCTTGGAGAGACAGGGGAGGGGCACAGATACGCAGTATTTT.

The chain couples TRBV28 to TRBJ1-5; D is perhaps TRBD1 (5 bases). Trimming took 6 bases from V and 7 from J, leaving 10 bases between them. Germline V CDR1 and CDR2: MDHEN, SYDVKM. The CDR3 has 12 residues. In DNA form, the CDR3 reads TGTGCCAGCAGCTTCTCAGGGCAGCCCCAGCATTTT. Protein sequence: CASSFSGQPQHF. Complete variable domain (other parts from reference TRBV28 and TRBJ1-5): DVKVTQSSRYLVKRTGEKVFLECVQDMDHENMFWYRQDPGLGLRLIYFSYDVKMKEKGDIPEGYSVSREKKERFSLILESASTNQTSMYLCASSFSGQPQHFGDGTRLSIL.

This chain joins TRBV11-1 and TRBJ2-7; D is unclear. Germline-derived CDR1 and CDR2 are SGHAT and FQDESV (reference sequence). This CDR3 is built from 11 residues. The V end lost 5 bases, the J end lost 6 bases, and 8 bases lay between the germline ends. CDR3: CASSPLTEQYF. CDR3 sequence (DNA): TGTGCCAGCAGCCCCTTGACCGAGCAGTACTTC.

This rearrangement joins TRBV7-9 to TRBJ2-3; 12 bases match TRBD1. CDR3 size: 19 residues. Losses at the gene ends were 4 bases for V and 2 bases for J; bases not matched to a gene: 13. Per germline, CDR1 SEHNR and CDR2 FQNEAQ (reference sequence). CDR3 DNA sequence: TGTGCCAGCAGCTCTAGGGACAGGGGGCTACTAGCGGTCACAGATACGCAGTATTTT. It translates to CASSSRDRGLLAVTDTQYF.

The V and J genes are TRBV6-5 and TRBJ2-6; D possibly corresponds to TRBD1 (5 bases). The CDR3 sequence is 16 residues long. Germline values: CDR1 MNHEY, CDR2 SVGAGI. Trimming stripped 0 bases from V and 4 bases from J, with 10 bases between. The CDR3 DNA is TGTGCCAGCAGTTACTCCCAGGGCTCGGGGGCCAACGTCCTGACTTTC. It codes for CASSYSQGSGANVLTF.

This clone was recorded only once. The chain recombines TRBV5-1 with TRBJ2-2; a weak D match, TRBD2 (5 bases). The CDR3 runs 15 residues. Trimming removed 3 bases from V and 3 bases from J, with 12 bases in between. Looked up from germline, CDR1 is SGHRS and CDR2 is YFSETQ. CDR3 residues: CASSYGLPDTGELFF. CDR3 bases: TGCGCCAGCAGCTATGGACTGCCCGACACCGGGGAGCTGTTTTTT. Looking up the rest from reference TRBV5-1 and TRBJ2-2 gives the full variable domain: KAGVTQTPRYLIKTRGQQVTLSCSPISGHRSVSWYQQTPGQGLQFLFEYFSETQRNKGNFPGRFSGRQFSNSRSEMNVSTLELGDSALYLCASSYGLPDTGELFFGEGSRLTVL.

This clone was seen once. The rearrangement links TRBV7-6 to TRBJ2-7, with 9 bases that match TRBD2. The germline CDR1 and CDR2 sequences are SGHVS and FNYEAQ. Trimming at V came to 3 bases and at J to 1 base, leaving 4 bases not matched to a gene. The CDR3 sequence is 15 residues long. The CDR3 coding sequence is TGTGCCAGCAGCTTGGCTAGCGGGGCATCCTACGAGCAGTACTTC. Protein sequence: CASSLASGASYEQYF.